A single sample gave rise to the 25 T cell receptor beta chains below, sequenced in a study of CD8 T cells in ankylosing spondylitis. One entry per CDR3 protein results from TCRdb running MiXCR on the 5' RACE reads. In the table there are about 92,000 distinct CDR3 sequences, roughly 9.6% of which are singletons. Sequences were obtained from blood, either unsorted or a sorted T cell fraction (not recorded which). The source is a male donor with ankylosing spondylitis or in good health (not recorded which).

This clonotype turned up a few times. V gene TRBV30 combines with J gene TRBJ1-2; D not resolved. CDR1 is GTSNPN and CDR2 is SVGIG in the germline V gene (reference sequence). The CDR3 covers 15 residues. Trimming took 3 bases from V and 4 from J, leaving 18 bases between them. CDR3 loop: CAWRPPDREGYGYTF. The CDR3 DNA reads as TGTGCCTGGAGGCCCCCGGACCGTGAAGGCTATGGCTACACCTTC.

CDR3 loop: CASKLGSSYNSPLHF. CDR3 nucleotide sequence: TGTGCCAGCAAGTTGGGGAGCTCCTATAATTCACCCCTCCACTTT. The rearrangement uses TRBV27 and TRBJ1-6, with D unclear. Trimming took 7 bases from V and 0 from J, leaving 10 bases between them. This CDR3 spans 15 amino acids. Germline V lookup: CDR1 MNHEY, CDR2 SMNVEV (reference sequence).

The table lists this clonotype with a count of one. A much larger clone lies one base from this, so it may be a read error. The CDR3 loop is CVSSSGVYEQYF. CDR3 bases: TGCGTCAGCAGCTCAGGGGTCTACGAGCAGTACTTC. V is TRBV5-1 and J is TRBJ2-7; TRBD1 might be the D (6 bases). There are 12 residues in the CDR3. The germline V gene encodes CDR1 SGHRS and CDR2 YFSETQ.

This clonotype was recorded many times. The genes are TRBV3-1 and TRBJ2-7, with D perhaps matching TRBD1 (6 bases). Trimming took 0 bases from V and 2 from J, leaving 17 bases between them. This CDR3 contains 17 residues. The V gene's germline CDR1 is LGHDT and CDR2 YNNKEL (reference sequence). DNA for the CDR3: TGTGCCAGCAGCCAAGATGGGTGGGAGAAGGGGGCCTACGAGCAGTACTTC. Translated, it gives CASSQDGWEKGAYEQYF.

In its sample, this clonotype was seen many times. The chain couples TRBV29-1 to TRBJ2-1; D uncertain. There are 12 residues in the CDR3. Per the germline V gene, CDR1 is SQVTM and CDR2 is ANQGSEA. Trimming left V 5 bases short and J 8 bases short, with 13 bases between. The CDR3 nucleotides read TGCAGCGTTAAAAAAGGCAGCCATGAGCAGTTCTTC. It specifies CSVKKGSHEQFF.

This clonotype was seen many times. CDR3 residues: CASSSPGYEQYF. The CDR3 DNA reads as TGTGCCAGCAGCTCGCCAGGTTACGAGCAGTACTTC. The chain employs TRBV7-2 and TRBJ2-7; D not certain. Trimming cost V 4 bases and J 4 bases, with 8 bases left between them. Per the germline V gene, CDR1 is SGHTA and CDR2 is FQGNSA. This CDR3 is 12 amino acids long.

There are a few counts of this clonotype. This sequence joins TRBV7-2 and TRBJ1-4, with D possibly being TRBD1 (6 bases). Trimming shortened V by 6 bases and J by 7 bases, and 12 bases separated the two germline ends. CDR3 length: 13 amino acids. In germline, CDR1 is SGHTA, CDR2 FQGNSA. DNA of the CDR3: TGTGCCAGCAGTCGGGACAAAGGTGAAAAACTGTTTTTT. This codes for CASSRDKGEKLFF.

This clonotype has at least ten counts. V usage is TRBV24-1 and J usage is TRBJ1-5; D may be TRBD1 (6 bases). CDR3 length equals 16 residues. V lost 3 bases and J 5 bases, leaving 16 bases between the germline ends. Germline CDR1 and CDR2: KGHDR and SFDVKD. CDR3 bases: TGTGCCACCAGTGATGTTGCAGGGGCACCTGATCAGCCCCAGCATTTT. It yields the protein CATSDVAGAPDQPQHF.

This clonotype was detected ten times or more. The rearrangement joins TRBV20-1 to TRBJ1-5; 9 bases are a match to TRBD1. The CDR3 has 16 residues. Trimming at V came to 6 bases and at J to 5 bases, leaving 14 bases not matched to a gene. Germline CDR1 is DFQATT and CDR2 is SNEGSKA (reference sequence). This CDR3 is CSAKTGGHALDQPQHF. DNA of the CDR3: TGCAGTGCAAAGACAGGGGGGCACGCTCTAGATCAGCCCCAGCATTTT.

At least ten counts were recorded for this clonotype. The rearrangement uses TRBV9 and TRBJ1-2; TRBD1 is a possible D gene (5 bases). Germline V CDR1 and CDR2: SGDLS, YYNGEE. V was trimmed by 0 bases and J by 7 bases, leaving 16 bases between them. The CDR3 contains 15 residues. The CDR3: CASSVEGGGWRGYTF. The CDR3 DNA reads as TGTGCCAGCAGCGTAGAAGGCGGGGGTTGGCGTGGCTACACCTTC.

The sample holds many counts of this clonotype. V is TRBV28 and J is TRBJ1-2, with unresolved D. Germline V lookup: CDR1 MDHEN, CDR2 SYDVKM. The V end was cut by 4 bases, the J end by 6 bases, with 15 bases between. The CDR3 spans 14 residues. The DNA of the CDR3 is TGTGCCAGCAGTTCCTCTGCGTTCCTAGATGGCTACACCTTC. Protein sequence: CASSSSAFLDGYTF.

This clonotype was counted at least ten times. The CDR3 DNA sequence: TGTGCCTGGAGCCAGCGGCAGAGGGATACGCAGTATTTT. As protein: CAWSQRQRDTQYF. The chain couples TRBV30 to TRBJ2-3, with D possibly TRBD2 on 5 matching bases. There are 13 residues in the CDR3. Trimming took 3 bases from V and 6 from J, leaving 13 bases between them. The germline gives CDR1 GTSNPN, CDR2 SVGIG (reference sequence).

This clonotype occurred many times. The J gene is TRBJ2-3, the V gene TRBV28; 8 bases match TRBD2. The CDR3 is 14 residues long. CDR1 is MDHEN, CDR2 SYDVKM, per germline. V lost 7 bases, J lost 2 bases, and 5 bases stayed unmatched. CDR3 sequence: CASISAGVTDTQYF. CDR3 coding DNA: TGTGCCAGCATTTCAGCGGGAGTCACAGATACGCAGTATTTT.

The table lists this clonotype with many counts. The CDR3 nucleotides are TGTGCCAGCAGCTTAGAAACCGGGACTAGGTTCAATGAGCAGTTCTTC. This gives the protein CASSLETGTRFNEQFF. The V call is TRBV7-2, the J call TRBJ2-1; TRBD2 agrees at 8 bases. V lost 1 base, J lost 6 bases, and 8 bases stayed unmatched. Germline lookup yields CDR1 SGHTA and CDR2 FQGNSA. This CDR3 has 16 residues.

This clonotype came up many times. The V and J genes are TRBV12-3 or TRBV12-4 and TRBJ2-1; D perhaps matches TRBD1 (5 bases). V was pared by 1 base and J by 6 bases, with 7 bases between. The CDR3 loop spans 13 amino acids. Here the CDR3 reads CASSLGQFNEQFF. The CDR3 DNA follows: TGTGCCAGCAGTTTAGGACAGTTCAATGAGCAGTTCTTC.

This clonotype was observed at least ten times. The rearrangement uses TRBV5-6 and TRBJ2-3; no firm D call. V lost 3 bases to trimming and J lost 7 bases, with 9 bases between them. The germline gives CDR1 SGHDT, CDR2 YYEEEE. The length of the CDR3 is 12 residues. CDR3 sequence: CASSSFTHTQYF. The CDR3 DNA reads as TGTGCCAGCAGCTCCTTTACACATACGCAGTATTTT.

This clonotype was picked up many times. This clone may be a read error of a much larger clone one base away. This chain joins TRBV7-3 and TRBJ2-3; no clear D gene. The CDR3 extends over 14 amino acids. Germline loops: CDR1 SGHTA, CDR2 FQGTGA. Trimming took off 2 bases at V and 0 bases at J, with 6 bases between the two ends. CDR3 nucleotides: TGTGCCAGCAGCTTAGACGGCAGCACAGATACGCAGTATTTT. It translates to CASSLDGSTDTQYF.

This clonotype was observed at least ten times. The CDR3, as DNA: TGTGCCAGCAGTTTGGGGGAGAAGGTTGAAGCTTTCTTT. Translating it yields CASSLGEKVEAFF. The chain combines TRBV12-3 or TRBV12-4 with TRBJ1-1; D might be TRBD1 (5 bases). Trimming removed 3 bases from V and 7 bases from J, with 12 bases in between. The CDR3 consists of 13 residues.

Many counts were recorded for this clonotype. The chain couples TRBV28 to TRBJ2-5; 9 bases fit TRBD1. V was clipped by 6 bases and J by 5 bases; unmatched bases: 7. Germline V lookup: CDR1 MDHEN, CDR2 SYDVKM. The CDR3 is made up of 14 amino acids. The CDR3 nucleotides read TGTGCCAGCAGCTTGGGACAGGGTCTGGAGACCCAGTACTTC. Protein product: CASSLGQGLETQYF.

In its sample, this clonotype was seen many times. The chain couples TRBV20-1 to TRBJ1-5, with no clear D. The CDR3 covers 14 residues. CDR1 and CDR2 (germline): DFQATT, SNEGSKA (reference sequence). Between the trimmed V and J ends, which lost 4 bases and 2 bases, there was a span of 12 bases. CDR3 nucleotide sequence: TGCAGTGCTATAAAGGGTGTTGGCAATCAGCCCCAGCATTTT. Its translation: CSAIKGVGNQPQHF.

V is TRBV3-1 and J is TRBJ2-3; TRBD1 agrees at 9 bases. The CDR3 runs 15 residues. V lost 5 bases to trimming and J lost 6 bases; unmatched junction nucleotides: 9. Germline V gene sequence: CDR1 LGHDT, CDR2 YNNKEL (reference sequence). The CDR3 sequence is CASSGGQGRTDTQYF. For the CDR3, the DNA is TGTGCCAGCAGCGGAGGACAGGGGAGGACGGATACGCAGTATTTT.

Ten or more counts support this clonotype. The chain uses TRBV3-1 and TRBJ2-5, with 11 bases matching TRBD2. Germline V CDR1 and CDR2: LGHDT, YNNKEL (reference sequence). The CDR3 sequence is 16 residues long. The junction had 4 bases not matched to a gene; V was cut back by 3 bases and J by 1 base. CDR3 nucleotide sequence: TGTGCCAGCAGCCACCTGACTAGCGGGGTCCAAGAGACCCAGTACTTC. It translates to CASSHLTSGVQETQYF.

This clonotype was observed at least ten times. CDR3 in DNA: TGTGCCAGCCTCTTTCGGGGGGGCCCCTATGAGCAGTTCTTC. Residues: CASLFRGGPYEQFF. This sequence joins TRBV11-2 and TRBJ2-1; 8 positions agree with TRBD2. The CDR3 spans 14 residues. The V segment lost 8 bases and the J segment 8 bases; nucleotides outside the gene matches: 11. In germline, CDR1 is SGHAT, CDR2 FQNNGV.

This clonotype has ten or more counts. The CDR3 sequence: CASSGGATTDTQYF. For the CDR3, the DNA is TGTGCCAGCAGCGGAGGGGCCACCACAGATACGCAGTATTTT. This chain joins TRBV9 and TRBJ2-3; D possibly matches TRBD1 or TRBD2 (5 bases each). The CDR3 is 14 residues long. The ends were cut back, 3 bases at V and 2 bases at J, with 10 bases in the middle. Germline CDR1 is SGDLS and CDR2 is YYNGEE.

This clonotype was observed many times. This sequence joins TRBV11-3 and TRBJ2-1; 8 bases map to TRBD2. Unmatched junction bases numbered 6, after V lost 1 base and J lost 7 bases. CDR1 and CDR2 from the germline V gene are SGHNT and YENEEA. The CDR3 runs 15 residues. The CDR3 nucleotides are TGTGCCAGCAGCTTAGCAGCGGGGGCCTGGAATGAGCAGTTCTTC. It encodes CASSLAAGAWNEQFF.